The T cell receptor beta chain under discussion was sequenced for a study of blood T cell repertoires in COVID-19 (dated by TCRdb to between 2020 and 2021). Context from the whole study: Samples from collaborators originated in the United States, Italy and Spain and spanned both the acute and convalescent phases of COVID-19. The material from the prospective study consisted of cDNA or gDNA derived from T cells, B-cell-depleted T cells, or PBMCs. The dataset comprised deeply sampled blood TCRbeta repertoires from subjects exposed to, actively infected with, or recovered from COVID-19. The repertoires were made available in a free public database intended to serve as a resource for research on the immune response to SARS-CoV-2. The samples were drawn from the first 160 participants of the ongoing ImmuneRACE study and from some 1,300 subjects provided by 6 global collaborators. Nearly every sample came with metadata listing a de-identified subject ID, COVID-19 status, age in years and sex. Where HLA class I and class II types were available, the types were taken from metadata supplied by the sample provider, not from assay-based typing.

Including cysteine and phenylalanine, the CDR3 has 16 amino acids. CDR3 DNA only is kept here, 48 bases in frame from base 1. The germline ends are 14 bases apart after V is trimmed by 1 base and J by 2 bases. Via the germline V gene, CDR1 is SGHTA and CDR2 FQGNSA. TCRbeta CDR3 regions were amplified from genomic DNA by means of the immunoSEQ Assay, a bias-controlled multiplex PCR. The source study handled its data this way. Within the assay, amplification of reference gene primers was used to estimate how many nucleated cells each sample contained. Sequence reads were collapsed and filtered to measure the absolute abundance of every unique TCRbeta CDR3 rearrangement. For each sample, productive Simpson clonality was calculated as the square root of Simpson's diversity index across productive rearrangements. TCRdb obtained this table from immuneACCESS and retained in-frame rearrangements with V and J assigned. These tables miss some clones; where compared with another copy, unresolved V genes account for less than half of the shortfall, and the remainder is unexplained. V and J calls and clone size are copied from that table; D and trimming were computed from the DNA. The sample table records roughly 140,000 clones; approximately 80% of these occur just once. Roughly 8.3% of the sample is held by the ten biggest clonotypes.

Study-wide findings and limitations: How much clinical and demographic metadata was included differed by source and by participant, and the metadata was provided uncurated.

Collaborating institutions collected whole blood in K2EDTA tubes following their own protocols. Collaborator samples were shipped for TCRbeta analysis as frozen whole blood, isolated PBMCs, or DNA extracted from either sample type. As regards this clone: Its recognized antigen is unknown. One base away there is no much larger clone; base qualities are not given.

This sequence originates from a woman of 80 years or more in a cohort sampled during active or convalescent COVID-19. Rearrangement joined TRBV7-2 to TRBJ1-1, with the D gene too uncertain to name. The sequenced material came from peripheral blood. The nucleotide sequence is TGTGCCAGCAGCTTAGTTAACTGGCGGAGAAACACTGAAGCTTTCTTT. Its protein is CASSLVNWRRNTEAFF.